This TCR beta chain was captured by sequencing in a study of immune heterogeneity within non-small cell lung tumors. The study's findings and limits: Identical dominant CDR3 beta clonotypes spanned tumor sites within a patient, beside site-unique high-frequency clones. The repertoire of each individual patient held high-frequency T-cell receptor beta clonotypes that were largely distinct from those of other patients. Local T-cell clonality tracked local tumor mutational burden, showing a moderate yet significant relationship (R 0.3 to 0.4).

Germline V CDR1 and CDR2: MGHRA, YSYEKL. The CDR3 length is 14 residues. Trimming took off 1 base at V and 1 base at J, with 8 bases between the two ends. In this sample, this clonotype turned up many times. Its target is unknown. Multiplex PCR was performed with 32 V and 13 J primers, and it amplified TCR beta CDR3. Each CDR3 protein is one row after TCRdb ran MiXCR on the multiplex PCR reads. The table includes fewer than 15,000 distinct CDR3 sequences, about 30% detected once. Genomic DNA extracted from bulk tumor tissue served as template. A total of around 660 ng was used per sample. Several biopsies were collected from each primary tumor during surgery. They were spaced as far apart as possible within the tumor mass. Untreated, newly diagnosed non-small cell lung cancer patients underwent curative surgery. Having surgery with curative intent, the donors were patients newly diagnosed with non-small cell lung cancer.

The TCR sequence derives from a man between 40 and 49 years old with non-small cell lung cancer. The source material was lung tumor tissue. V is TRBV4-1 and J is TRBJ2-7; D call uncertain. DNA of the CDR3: TGCGCCAGCAGCCAAGTTCTCCAATCCTACGAGCAGTACTTC. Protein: CASSQVLQSYEQYF.